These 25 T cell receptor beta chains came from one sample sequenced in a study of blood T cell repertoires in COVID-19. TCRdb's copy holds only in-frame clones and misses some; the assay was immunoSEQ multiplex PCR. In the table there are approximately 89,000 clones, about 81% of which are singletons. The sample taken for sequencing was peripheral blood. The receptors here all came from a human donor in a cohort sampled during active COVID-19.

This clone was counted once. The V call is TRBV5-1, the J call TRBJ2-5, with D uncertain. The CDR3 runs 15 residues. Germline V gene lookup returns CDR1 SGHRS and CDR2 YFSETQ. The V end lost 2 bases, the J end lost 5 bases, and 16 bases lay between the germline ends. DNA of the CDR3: TGCGCCAGCAGCTTTAACCGAATAACCGGGGAGACCCAGTACTTC. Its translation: CASSFNRITGETQYF. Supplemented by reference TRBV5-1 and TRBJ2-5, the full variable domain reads KAGVTQTPRYLIKTRGQQVTLSCSPISGHRSVSWYQQTPGQGLQFLFEYFSETQRNKGNFPGRFSGRQFSNSRSEMNVSTLELGDSALYLCASSFNRITGETQYFGPGTRLLVL.

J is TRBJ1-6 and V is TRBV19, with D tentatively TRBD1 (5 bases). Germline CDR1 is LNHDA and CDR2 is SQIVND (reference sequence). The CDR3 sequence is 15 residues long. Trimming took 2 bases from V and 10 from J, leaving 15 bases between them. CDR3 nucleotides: TGTGCCAGTAGTATAATCGGGGGGTCTCGATCACCCCTCCACTTT. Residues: CASSIIGGSRSPLHF.

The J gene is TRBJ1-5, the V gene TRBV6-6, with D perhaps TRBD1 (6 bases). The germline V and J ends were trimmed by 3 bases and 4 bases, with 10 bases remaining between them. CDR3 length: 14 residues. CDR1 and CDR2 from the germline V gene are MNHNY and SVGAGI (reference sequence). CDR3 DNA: TGTGCCAGCAGTTATCAGGGGATTAATCAGCCCCAGCATTTT. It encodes CASSYQGINQPQHF.

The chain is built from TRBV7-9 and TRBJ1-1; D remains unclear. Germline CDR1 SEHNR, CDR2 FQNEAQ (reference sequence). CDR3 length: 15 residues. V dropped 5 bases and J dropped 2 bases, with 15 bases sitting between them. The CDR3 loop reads CASSQSREVNTEAFF. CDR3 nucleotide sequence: TGTGCCAGCAGCCAGAGTCGCGAGGTAAACACTGAAGCTTTCTTT.

CDR3 protein: CASSKGQGREKLFF. The DNA of the CDR3 is TGTGCCAGTAGTAAGGGACAGGGACGTGAAAAACTGTTTTTT. This sequence joins TRBV19 and TRBJ1-4; 9 bases map to TRBD1. After removal of 4 bases from V and 7 bases from J, the junction contained 4 bases not matched to a gene. Germline V gene sequence: CDR1 LNHDA, CDR2 SQIVND (reference sequence). There are 14 residues in the CDR3. The whole variable domain, filled in from reference TRBV19 and TRBJ1-4, reads DGGITQSPKYLFRKEGQNVTLSCEQNLNHDAMYWYRQDPGQGLRLIYYSQIVNDFQKGDIAEGYSVSREKKESFPLTVTSAQKNPTAFYLCASSKGQGREKLFFGSGTQLSVL.

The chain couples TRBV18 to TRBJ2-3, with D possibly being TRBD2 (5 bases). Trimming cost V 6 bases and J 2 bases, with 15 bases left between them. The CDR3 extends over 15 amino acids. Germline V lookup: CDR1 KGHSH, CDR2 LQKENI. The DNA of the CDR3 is TGTGCCAGCTCGCAAACCCGGGGATCCACAGATACGCAGTATTTT. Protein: CASSQTRGSTDTQYF.

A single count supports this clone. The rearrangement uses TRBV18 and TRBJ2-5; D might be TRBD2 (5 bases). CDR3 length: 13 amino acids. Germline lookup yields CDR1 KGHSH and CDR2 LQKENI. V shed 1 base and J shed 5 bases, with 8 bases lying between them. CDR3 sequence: CASSPQLAETQYF. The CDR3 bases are TGTGCCAGCTCACCACAGTTAGCGGAGACCCAGTACTTC.

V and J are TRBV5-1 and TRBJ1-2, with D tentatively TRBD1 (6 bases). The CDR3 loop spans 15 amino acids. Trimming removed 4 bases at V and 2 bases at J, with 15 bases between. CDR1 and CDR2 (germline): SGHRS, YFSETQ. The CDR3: CASSPGRGANYGYTF. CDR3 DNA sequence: TGCGCCAGCAGCCCGGGGCGGGGGGCGAACTATGGCTACACCTTC.

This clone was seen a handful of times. The CDR3: CASSQEGDSYQPQHF. As DNA, the CDR3 is TGCGCCAGCAGCCAAGAAGGAGACAGTTATCAGCCCCAGCATTTT. The chain couples TRBV4-1 to TRBJ1-5, with a weak D call TRBD1 (5 bases). The germline gives CDR1 MGHRA, CDR2 YSYEKL. The CDR3 length is 15 residues. V shed 0 bases and J shed 5 bases, with 11 bases lying between them.

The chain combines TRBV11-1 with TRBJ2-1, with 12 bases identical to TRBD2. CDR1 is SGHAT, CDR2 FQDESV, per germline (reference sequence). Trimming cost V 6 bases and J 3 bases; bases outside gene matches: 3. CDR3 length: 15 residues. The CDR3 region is CASRSTSGGYNEQFF. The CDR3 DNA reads TGTGCCAGCAGATCGACTAGCGGGGGCTACAATGAGCAGTTCTTC.

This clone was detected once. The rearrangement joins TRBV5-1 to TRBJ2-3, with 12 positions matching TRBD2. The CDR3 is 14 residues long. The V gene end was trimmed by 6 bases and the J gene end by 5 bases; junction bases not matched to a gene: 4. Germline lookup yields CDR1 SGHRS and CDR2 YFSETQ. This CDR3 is CASTPGLAGDTQYF. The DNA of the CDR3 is TGCGCCAGCACGCCGGGACTAGCGGGAGATACGCAGTATTTT.

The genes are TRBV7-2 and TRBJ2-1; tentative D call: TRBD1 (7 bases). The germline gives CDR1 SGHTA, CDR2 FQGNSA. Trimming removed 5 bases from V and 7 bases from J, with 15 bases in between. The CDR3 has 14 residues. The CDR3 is CASSLSTGRNEQFF. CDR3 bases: TGTGCCAGCAGCCTCTCGACAGGGAGGAATGAGCAGTTCTTC.

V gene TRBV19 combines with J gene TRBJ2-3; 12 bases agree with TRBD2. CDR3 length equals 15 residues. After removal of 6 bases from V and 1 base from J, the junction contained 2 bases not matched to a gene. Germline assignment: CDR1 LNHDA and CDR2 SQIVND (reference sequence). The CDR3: CASRRTSGGTDTQYF. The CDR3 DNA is TGTGCCAGTAGGCGGACTAGCGGGGGCACAGATACGCAGTATTTT. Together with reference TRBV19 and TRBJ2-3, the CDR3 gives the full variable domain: DGGITQSPKYLFRKEGQNVTLSCEQNLNHDAMYWYRQDPGQGLRLIYYSQIVNDFQKGDIAEGYSVSREKKESFPLTVTSAQKNPTAFYLCASRRTSGGTDTQYFGPGTRLTVL.

The DNA for the CDR3 is TGTGCCAGCAGCTTCAGAAGGAACACTGAAGCTTTCTTT. Translation: CASSFRRNTEAFF. The chain recombines TRBV7-2 with TRBJ1-1; D gene unclear. V gave up 3 bases and J gave up 1 base, with 6 bases separating them. This CDR3 is 13 amino acids long. Germline CDR1 and CDR2: SGHTA and FQGNSA. Complete variable domain (other parts from reference TRBV7-2 and TRBJ1-1): GAGVSQSPSNKVTEKGKDVELRCDPISGHTALYWYRQSLGQGLEFLIYFQGNSAPDKSGLPSDRFSAERTGGSVSTLTIQRTQQEDSAVYLCASSFRRNTEAFFGQGTRLTVV.

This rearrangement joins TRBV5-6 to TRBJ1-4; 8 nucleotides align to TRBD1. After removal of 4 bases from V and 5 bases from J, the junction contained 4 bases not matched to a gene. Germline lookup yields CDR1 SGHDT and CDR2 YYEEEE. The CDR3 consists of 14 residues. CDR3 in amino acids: CASSRTGWNEKLFF. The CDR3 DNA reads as TGTGCCAGCAGCCGGACAGGGTGGAATGAAAAACTGTTTTTT.

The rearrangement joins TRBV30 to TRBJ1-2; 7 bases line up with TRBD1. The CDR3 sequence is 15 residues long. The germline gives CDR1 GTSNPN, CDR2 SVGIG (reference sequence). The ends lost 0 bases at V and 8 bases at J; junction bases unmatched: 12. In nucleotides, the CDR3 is TGTGCCTGGAGTGTAGGGGGCGGAGGGTATGGCGGCTACACCTTC. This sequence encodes CAWSVGGGGYGGYTF.

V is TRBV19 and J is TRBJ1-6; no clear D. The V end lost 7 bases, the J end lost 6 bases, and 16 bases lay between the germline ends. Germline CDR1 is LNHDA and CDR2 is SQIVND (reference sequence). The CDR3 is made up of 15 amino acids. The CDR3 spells CASTQSDTFNSPLHF. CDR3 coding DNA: TGTGCCAGTACTCAATCCGACACCTTTAATTCACCCCTCCACTTT.

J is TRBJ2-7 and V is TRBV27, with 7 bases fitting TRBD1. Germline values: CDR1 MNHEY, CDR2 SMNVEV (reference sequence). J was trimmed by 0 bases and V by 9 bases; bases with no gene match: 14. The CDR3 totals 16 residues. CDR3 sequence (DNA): TGTGCCAGTCTCCCCGCCGGGACAGTGGACTCCTACGAGCAGTACTTC. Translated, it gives CASLPAGTVDSYEQYF.

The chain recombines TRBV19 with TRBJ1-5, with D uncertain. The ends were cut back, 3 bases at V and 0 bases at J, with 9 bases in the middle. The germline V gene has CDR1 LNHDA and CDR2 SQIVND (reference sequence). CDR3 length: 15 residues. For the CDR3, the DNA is TGTGCCAGTAGTATTCTGCGGGATAGCAATCAGCCCCAGCATTTT. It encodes CASSILRDSNQPQHF.

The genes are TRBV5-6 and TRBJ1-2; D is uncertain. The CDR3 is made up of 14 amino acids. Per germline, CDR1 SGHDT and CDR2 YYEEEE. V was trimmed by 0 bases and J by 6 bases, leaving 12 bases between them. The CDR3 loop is CASSLGLGYDGYTF. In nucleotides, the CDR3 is TGTGCCAGCAGCTTGGGACTAGGGTATGATGGCTACACCTTC.

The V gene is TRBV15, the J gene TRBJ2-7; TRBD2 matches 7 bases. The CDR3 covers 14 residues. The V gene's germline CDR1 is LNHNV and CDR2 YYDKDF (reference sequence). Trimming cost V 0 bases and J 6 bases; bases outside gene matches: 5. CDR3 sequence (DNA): TGTGCCACCAGCAGAGATCTAGCGGTGGGCGAGCAGTACTTC. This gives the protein CATSRDLAVGEQYF.

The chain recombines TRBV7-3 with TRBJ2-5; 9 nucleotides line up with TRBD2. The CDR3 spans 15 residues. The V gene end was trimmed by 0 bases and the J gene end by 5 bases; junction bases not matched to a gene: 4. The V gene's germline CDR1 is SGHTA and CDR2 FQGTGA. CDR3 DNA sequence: TGTGCCAGCAGCTTAACAGCGGGGGGAGGGGAGACCCAGTACTTC. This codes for CASSLTAGGGETQYF.

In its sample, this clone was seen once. As DNA, the CDR3 is TGTGCCAGCAGAGGAGGGACAGATACGCAGTATTTT. This gives the protein CASRGGTDTQYF. This chain uses TRBV27 with TRBJ2-3, with D possibly matching TRBD2 (6 bases). The ends were cut back, 6 bases at V and 3 bases at J, with 7 bases in the middle. The CDR3 runs to 12 residues. CDR1 MNHEY and CDR2 SMNVEV come from the germline V gene (reference sequence).

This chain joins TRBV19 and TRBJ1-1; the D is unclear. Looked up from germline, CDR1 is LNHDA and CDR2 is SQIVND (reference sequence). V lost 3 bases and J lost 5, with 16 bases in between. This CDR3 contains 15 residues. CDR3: CASSITPGAETEAFF. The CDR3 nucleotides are TGTGCCAGTAGTATCACCCCGGGAGCTGAGACTGAAGCTTTCTTT.

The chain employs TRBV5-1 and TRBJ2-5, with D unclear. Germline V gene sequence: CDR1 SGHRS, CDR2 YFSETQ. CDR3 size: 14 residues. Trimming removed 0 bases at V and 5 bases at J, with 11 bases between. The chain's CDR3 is CASSLGWVGETQYF. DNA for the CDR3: TGCGCCAGCAGCTTGGGCTGGGTCGGGGAGACCCAGTACTTC.